This T cell receptor (beta chain) was found in a study of Graves' ophthalmopathy and Graves' hyperthyroidism. Overall study: Ahead of any treatment, peripheral blood was obtained at the initial diagnosis. Findings of the study overall: At about 69% sensitivity and 72.22% specificity, the model predicted progression of the ophthalmopathy.

At least ten counts were recorded for this clonotype. Antigen unknown. Amplification of TCR beta CDR3 regions used RNA transcripts. First-round RT-PCR relied on HTBI primers, and a second-round multiplex PCR came next. In TCRdb, the multiplex PCR reads were re-called with MiXCR into one record per CDR3 protein. Of hundreds of thousands of distinct CDR3 sequences listed, about 16% are singletons. The J segment lost 0 bases and the V segment lost 2 bases, leaving 5 bases of the junction unmatched. Germline V CDR1 and CDR2: SGDLS, YYNGEE. The CDR3 is made up of 18 amino acids. Absence of ophthalmopathy within 18 months of follow-up defined stable hyperthyroidism.

The V and J genes are TRBV9 and TRBJ2-5; 15 bases align to TRBD2. The receptor was derived from a woman between 18 and 29 years old with stable Graves' hyperthyroidism. Sequenced: peripheral blood. The CDR3 nucleotides read TGTGCCAGCAGCGTGGCTGGACTAGCGGGGGGGTACCAAGAGACCCAGTACTTC. This encodes CASSVAGLAGGYQETQYF.